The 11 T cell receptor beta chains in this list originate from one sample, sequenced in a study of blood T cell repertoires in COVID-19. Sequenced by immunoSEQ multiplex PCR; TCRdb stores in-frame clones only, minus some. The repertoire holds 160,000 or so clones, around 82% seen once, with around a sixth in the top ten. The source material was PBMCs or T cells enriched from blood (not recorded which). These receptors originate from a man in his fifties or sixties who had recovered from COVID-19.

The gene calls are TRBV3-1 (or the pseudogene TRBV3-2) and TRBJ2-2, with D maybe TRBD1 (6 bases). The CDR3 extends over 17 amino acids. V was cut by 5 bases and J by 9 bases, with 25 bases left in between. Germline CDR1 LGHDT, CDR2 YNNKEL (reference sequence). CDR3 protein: CASSGRQFLTGSRELFF. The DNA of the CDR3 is TGTGCCAGCAGCGGCAGACAGTTCCTTACAGGGTCTCGGGAGCTGTTTTTT.

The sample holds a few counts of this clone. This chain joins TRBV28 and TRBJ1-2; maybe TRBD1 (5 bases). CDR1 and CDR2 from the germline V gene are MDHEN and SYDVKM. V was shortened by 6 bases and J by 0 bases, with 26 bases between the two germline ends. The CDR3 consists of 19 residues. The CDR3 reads CASSRPGGGSLGANYGYTF. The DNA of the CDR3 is TGTGCCAGCAGCCGCCCTGGGGGGGGTTCCCTAGGGGCTAACTATGGCTACACCTTC.

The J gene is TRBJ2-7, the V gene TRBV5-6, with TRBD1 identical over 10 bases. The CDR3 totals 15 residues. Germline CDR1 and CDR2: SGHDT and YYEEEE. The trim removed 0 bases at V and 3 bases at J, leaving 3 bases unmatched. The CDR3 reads CASSLGRDRGYEQYF. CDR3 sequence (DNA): TGTGCCAGCAGCTTGGGCCGGGACAGGGGCTACGAGCAGTACTTC.

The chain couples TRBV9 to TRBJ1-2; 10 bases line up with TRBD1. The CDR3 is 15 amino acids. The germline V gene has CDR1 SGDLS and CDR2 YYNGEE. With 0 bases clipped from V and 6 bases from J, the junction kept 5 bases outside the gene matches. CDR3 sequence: CASSVGLDRGHGYTF. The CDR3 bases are TGTGCCAGCAGCGTAGGTCTCGACAGGGGGCATGGCTACACCTTC.

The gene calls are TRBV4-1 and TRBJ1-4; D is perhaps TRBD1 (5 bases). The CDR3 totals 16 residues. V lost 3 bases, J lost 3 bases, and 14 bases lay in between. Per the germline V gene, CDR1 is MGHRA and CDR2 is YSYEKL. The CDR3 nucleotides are TGCGCCAGCAGCCAGCCCCAGGGTACACCTAATGAAAAACTGTTTTTT. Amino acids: CASSQPQGTPNEKLFF.

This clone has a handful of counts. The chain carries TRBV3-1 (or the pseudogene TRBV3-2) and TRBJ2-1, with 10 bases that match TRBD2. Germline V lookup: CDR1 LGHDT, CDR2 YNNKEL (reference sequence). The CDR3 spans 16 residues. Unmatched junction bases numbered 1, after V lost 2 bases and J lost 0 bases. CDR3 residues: CASSQIAGGSYNEQFF. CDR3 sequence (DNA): TGTGCCAGCAGCCAAATAGCGGGGGGCTCCTACAATGAGCAGTTCTTC.

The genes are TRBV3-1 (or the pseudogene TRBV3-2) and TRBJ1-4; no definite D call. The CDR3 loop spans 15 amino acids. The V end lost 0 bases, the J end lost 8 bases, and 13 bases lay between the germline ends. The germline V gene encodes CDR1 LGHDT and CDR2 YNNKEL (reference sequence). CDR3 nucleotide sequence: TGTGCCAGCAGCCAAGAAAACTTGGTAGAGGAAAAACTGTTTTTT. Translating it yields CASSQENLVEEKLFF.

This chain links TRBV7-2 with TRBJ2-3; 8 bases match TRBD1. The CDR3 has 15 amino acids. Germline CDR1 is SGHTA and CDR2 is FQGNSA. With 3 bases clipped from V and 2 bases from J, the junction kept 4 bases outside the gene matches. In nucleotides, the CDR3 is TGTGCCAGCAGCTTGGGGGACAGGCCCACAGATACGCAGTATTTT. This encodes CASSLGDRPTDTQYF.

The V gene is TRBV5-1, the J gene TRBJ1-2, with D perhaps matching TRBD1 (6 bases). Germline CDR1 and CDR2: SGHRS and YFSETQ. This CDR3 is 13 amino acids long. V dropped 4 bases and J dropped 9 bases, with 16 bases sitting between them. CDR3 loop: CASSLGQLESYTF. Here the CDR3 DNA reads TGCGCCAGCAGCCTCGGACAGCTGGAGAGCTACACCTTC.

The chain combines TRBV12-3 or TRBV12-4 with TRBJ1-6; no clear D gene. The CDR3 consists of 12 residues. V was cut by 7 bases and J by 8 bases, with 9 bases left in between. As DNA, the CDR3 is TGTGCCAGCAACCGGGGTGATTCACCCCTCCACTTT. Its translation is CASNRGDSPLHF.

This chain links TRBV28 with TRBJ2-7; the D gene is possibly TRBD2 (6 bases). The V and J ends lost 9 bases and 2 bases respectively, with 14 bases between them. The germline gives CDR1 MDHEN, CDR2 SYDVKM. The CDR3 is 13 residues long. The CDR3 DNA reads TGTGCCAGTTTCCGCCGGGAGACCTACGAGCAGTACTTC. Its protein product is CASFRRETYEQYF.